These T cell receptor beta chains were read from a single sample in a study of blood T cell repertoires in COVID-19. TCRdb's table, derived via immunoSEQ multiplex PCR, lists solely in-frame clones and lacks some. The sample lists fewer than 250,000 clones, less than 85% occurring once. Sequenced: PBMCs or T cells enriched from blood (not recorded which). Receptors originate from a woman in her 30s who had recovered from COVID-19. CDR3s include the opening cysteine and the closing phenylalanine or tryptophan. A D gene is named only where the DNA matches it firmly. Size tells how often a clone was seen (once, few, many) or the class of an expanded clone, and some rows leave it out.

TRBJ1-3 | TRBV6-5 | NA | NA | TGTGCCAGCAGTTACTCGATAGCGGGGGGAGGAAACACCATATATTTT | CASSYSIAGGGNTIYF
TRBJ2-1 | TRBV5-1 | TRBD2 | NA | TGCGCCAGCAGCCCGGGGGGGACTGGGATAAATGAGCAGTTCTTC | CASSPGGTGINEQFF
TRBJ2-7 | TRBV5-4 | NA | few | TGTGCCAGCAGCTCCGGAGGCGGGACCTACGAGCAGTACTTC | CASSSGGGTYEQYF
TRBJ1-2 | TRBV15 | TRBD1 | NA | TGTGCCACCAGCACAAGGGACAGTTCCATCTATGGCTACACCTTC | CATSTRDSSIYGYTF
TRBJ2-1 | TRBV10-3 | TRBD2 | NA | TGTGCCATCAGTGAGTCGGAGGGACTAGCGGGAGTTCGGCAGTTCTTC | CAISESEGLAGVRQFF
TRBJ1-2 | TRBV5-6 | TRBD1 | NA | TGTGCCAGCAGCTCCACACACAGGGGTCCAGACCCCGGCTACACCTTC | CASSSTHRGPDPGYTF
TRBJ2-1 | TRBV7-8 | TRBD1 | NA | TGTGCCAGCAGCATCGGGACAGGGCGGAATGAGCAGTTCTTC | CASSIGTGRNEQFF
TRBJ1-4 | TRBV29-1 | NA | NA | TGCAGCGTTGTGTTCCTAGGTGCAACTAATGAAAAACTGTTTTTT | CSVVFLGATNEKLFF
TRBJ2-2 | TRBV27 | NA | NA | TGTGCCAGCAGTAGGATGTCAGCGAGGGACACCGGGGAGCTGTTTTTT | CASSRMSARDTGELFF
TRBJ1-1 | TRBV2 | NA | NA | TGTGCCAGCAGTGAGTCGGGAAATAAGAACACTGAAGCTTTCTTT | CASSESGNKNTEAFF
TRBJ2-5 | TRBV29-1 | TRBD1 | NA | TGCAGCGTGGCCCCGGGGACAGGGTGGGAGACCCAGTACTTC | CSVAPGTGWETQYF
TRBJ2-1 | TRBV10-3 | TRBD2 | NA | TGTGCCATCAGACTAGCGGACACCTACAATGAGCAGTTCTTC | CAIRLADTYNEQFF
TRBJ1-1 | TRBV3-1/TRBV3-2 | NA | NA | TGTGCCAGCAGCCAAGGGCATTCTGGTTTCATGAACACTGAAGCTTTCTTT | CASSQGHSGFMNTEAFF
TRBJ2-3 | TRBV28 | TRBD1 | NA | TGTGCCAGCAGTGAGACAGGGGATCTGGCAGATACGCAGTATTTT | CASSETGDLADTQYF
TRBJ2-7 | TRBV24-1 | NA | NA | TGTGCCACCAGTGATTCTAGTTCAGGGCAAAGCTCCTACGAGCAGTACTTC | CATSDSSSGQSSYEQYF
TRBJ2-1 | TRBV15 | NA | NA | TGTGCCACCAGCAGAGCTAATGAGCAGTTCTTC | CATSRANEQFF
TRBJ2-1 | TRBV9 | TRBD2 | NA | TGTGCCAGCAGCCGAAGGGCTAGCGGGGGGGCCGGAGACAATGAGCAGTTCTTC | CASSRRASGGAGDNEQFF
TRBJ1-2 | TRBV27 | TRBD1 | NA | TGTGCCAGCAGTATCAGGGGGGTCTATGGCTACACCTTC | CASSIRGVYGYTF
TRBJ2-3 | TRBV5-4 | NA | NA | TGTGCCAGCCAAGGCTTCGGACTTTCTCACGCAGATACGCAGTATTTT | CASQGFGLSHADTQYF
TRBJ1-6 | TRBV7-6 | NA | NA | TGTGCCAGCAGCCGTCAGGGGCGGAATTCACCCCTCCACTTT | CASSRQGRNSPLHF
TRBJ2-1 | TRBV6-5 | NA | NA | TGTGCCAGCAGTTACTCGAGGCGGTTGAATGAGCAGTTCTTC | CASSYSRRLNEQFF
TRBJ1-1 | TRBV9 | NA | NA | TGTGCCAGCAGACAGGGCGGAGACACTGAAGCTTTCTTT | CASRQGGDTEAFF
TRBJ1-4 | TRBV9 | TRBD1 | NA | TGTGCCAGCAGCGGCCGCGCAGGGGGTAATGAAAAACTGTTTTTT | CASSGRAGGNEKLFF
TRBJ2-2 | TRBV5-1 | TRBD2 | NA | TGCGCCAGCAGCTCGGGACTAGCGGGGGGGCGCAACACCGGGGAGCTGTTTTTT | CASSSGLAGGRNTGELFF
TRBJ1-2 | TRBV28 | NA | once | TGTGCCAGCAGTCCCAGATTCGCCCCAGCTAACTATGGCTACACCTTC | CASSPRFAPANYGYTF
TRBJ1-3 | TRBV29-1 | NA | few | TGCAGCGTTTGGACAGAGGACACCATATATTTT | CSVWTEDTIYF
TRBJ2-1 | TRBV3-1/TRBV3-2 | NA | NA | TGTGCCAGCAGCCAAGAGCGGGGATACAATGAGCAGTTCTTC | CASSQERGYNEQFF
TRBJ2-3 | TRBV2 | NA | NA | TGTGCCAGCGTGGCCAGGGTTACTAGCACAGATACGCAGTATTTT | CASVARVTSTDTQYF
TRBJ1-1 | TRBV20-1 | NA | few | TGCAGTGCTAATAAGAACACTGAAGCTTTCTTT | CSANKNTEAFF
TRBJ1-1 | TRBV19 | NA | NA | TGTGCCAGTAGTAACAACAGGAACACTGAAGCTTTCTTT | CASSNNRNTEAFF
TRBJ2-3 | TRBV11-2 | NA | NA | TGTGCCAGCAGCTTAGATGCCGGACTAACGCAGTATTTT | CASSLDAGLTQYF
TRBJ1-3 | TRBV2 | NA | once | TGTGCCAGCAGCCGAGGGTCTGGAAACACCATATATTTT | CASSRGSGNTIYF
TRBJ1-5 | TRBV19 | NA | NA | TGTGCCAGTAGTCTGATCGCACAGGCGAACTATCAGCCCCAGCATTTT | CASSLIAQANYQPQHF
TRBJ2-1 | TRBV27 | TRBD2 | NA | TGTGCCAGCAGTCCTACTAGCGGGCGAAACTACAATGAGCAGTTCTTC | CASSPTSGRNYNEQFF
TRBJ2-1 | TRBV24-1 | NA | NA | TGTGCCACCAGTGATTTGGGGAAGGGCGGGACGTCCTACAATGAGCAGTTCTTC | CATSDLGKGGTSYNEQFF
TRBJ1-3 | TRBV5-6 | TRBD1 | NA | TGTGCCAGCAGCTCGGAGAACAGGGGAACCGAGGGAAACACCATATATTTT | CASSSENRGTEGNTIYF
TRBJ1-2 | TRBV12-3/TRBV12-4 | NA | NA | TGTGCCAGCAGTCCACTAACATCCTATGGCTACACCTTC | CASSPLTSYGYTF
TRBJ2-1 | TRBV4-1 | NA | few | TGCGCCAGCAGCGCTCAACAGGGAGCTGAGCAGTTCTTC | CASSAQQGAEQFF
TRBJ1-2 | TRBV28 | NA | NA | TGTGCCAGCAGTACCGGGACACTCATTCCTAACTATGGCTACACCTTC | CASSTGTLIPNYGYTF
TRBJ1-2 | TRBV7-2 | NA | NA | TGTGCCAGCAGCTCGACAGGAGCCAACTATGGCTACACCTTC | CASSSTGANYGYTF
TRBJ2-1 | TRBV15 | TRBD2 | NA | TGTGCCACCAGCAGAGCCAGCGGGGGGACTCGCTCCTACAATGAGCAGTTCTTC | CATSRASGGTRSYNEQFF
TRBJ1-5 | TRBV28 | NA | NA | TGTGCCAGCAGGCCCACCGGGGGGTCGGGCAATCAGCCCCAGCATTTT | CASRPTGGSGNQPQHF
TRBJ1-1 | TRBV19 | NA | NA | TGTGCCAGTAGTCCCCCGGAGGGCACTGAAGCTTTCTTT | CASSPPEGTEAFF
TRBJ2-1 | TRBV6-4 | TRBD2 | once | TGTGCCAGCAGCGGGGGGGCGGGAGTCAATGAGCAGTTCTTC | CASSGGAGVNEQFF
TRBJ2-1 | TRBV4-1 | NA | NA | TGCGCCAGCAGTCGCGGCCTAGGGGTTGAGCAGTTCTTC | CASSRGLGVEQFF
TRBJ2-1 | TRBV7-2 | TRBD2 | NA | TGTGCCAGCAGCCCCCGGACTAGCGGGAACAATGAGCAGTTCTTC | CASSPRTSGNNEQFF
TRBJ1-2 | TRBV12-5 | TRBD1 | NA | TGTGCTAGTGGTTCGATTCTCGGGACAGGGGGCGCTGATGGCTATGGCTACACCTTC | CASGSILGTGGADGYGYTF
TRBJ1-1 | TRBV28 | TRBD1 | NA | TGTGCCAGCAGCTTAACTGGACAGGGGGCGAAGCGGACTGAAGCTTTCTTT | CASSLTGQGAKRTEAFF
TRBJ1-5 | TRBV5-8 | NA | NA | TGTGCCAGCAGCTTCGACAGACTTAATCAGCCCCAGCATTTT | CASSFDRLNQPQHF
TRBJ1-6 | TRBV6-5 | NA | NA | TGTGCCAGCAGTTACTTCAGACAGGTGTATAATTCACCCCTCCACTTT | CASSYFRQVYNSPLHF
TRBJ2-3 | TRBV13 | TRBD2 | NA | TGTGCCAGCAGCTTAGGTACCCCCCAGCGGGGGGCAGATACGCAGTATTTT | CASSLGTPQRGADTQYF
TRBJ2-1 | TRBV6-5 | NA | NA | TGTGCCAGCAGCAGGGTGGGTTGGAATGAGCAGTTCTTC | CASSRVGWNEQFF
TRBJ1-2 | TRBV10-1 | NA | many | TGCGCCAGCAGACCGGACACTAACTATGGCTACACCTTC | CASRPDTNYGYTF
TRBJ1-1 | TRBV3-1/TRBV3-2 | NA | once | TGTGTCGGGCAGGGGCTGGACACTGAAGCTTTCTTT | CVGQGLDTEAFF
TRBJ2-3 | TRBV27 | NA | NA | TGTGCCAGCAGAAGGATGGGCGGCACAGATACGCAGTATTTT | CASRRMGGTDTQYF